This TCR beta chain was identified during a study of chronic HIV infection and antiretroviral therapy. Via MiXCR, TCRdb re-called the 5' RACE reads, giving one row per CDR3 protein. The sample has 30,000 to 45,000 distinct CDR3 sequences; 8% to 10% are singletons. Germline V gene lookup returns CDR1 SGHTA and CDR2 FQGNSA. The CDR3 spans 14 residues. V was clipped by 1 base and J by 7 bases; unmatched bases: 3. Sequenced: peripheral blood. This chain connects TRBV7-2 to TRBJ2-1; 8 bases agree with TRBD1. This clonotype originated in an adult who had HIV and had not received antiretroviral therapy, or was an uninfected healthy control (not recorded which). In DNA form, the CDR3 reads TGTGCCAGCAGCTTAGACAGGGGGAATAATGAGCAGTTCTTC. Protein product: CASSLDRGNNEQFF.